These 30 T cell receptor beta chains were sequenced from one sample in a study of blood T cell repertoires in COVID-19. Sequencing was performed with immunoSEQ multiplex PCR; in TCRdb, only in-frame clones are kept and a portion is missing. Among 52,000 or so clones listed, approximately 86% were seen once. The source material was peripheral blood. The receptors shown here come from a man aged 40-49 years with acute or convalescent COVID-19.

The V and J genes are TRBV21-1 and TRBJ2-7; the table's D call TRBD2 went unverified against the DNA. TRBV21-1 is termed a pseudogene. The CDR3 contains 13 residues. For the CDR3, the DNA is TGTGCCAGCAGCAAAGGGGAGGATTACGAGCAGTACGTC. Translating it yields CASSKGEDYEQYV.

The V and J genes are TRBV5-1 and TRBJ1-4; D is ambiguous. The CDR3 spans 15 residues. The germline gives CDR1 SGHRS, CDR2 YFSETQ. V lost 0 bases to trimming and J lost 7 bases, with 13 bases between them. The CDR3 loop is CASSLGAAPSEKLFF. The DNA for the CDR3 is TGCGCCAGCAGCTTGGGGGCAGCCCCTTCTGAAAAACTGTTTTTT.

The gene calls are TRBV2 and TRBJ1-3; D gene unclear. Germline V gene lookup returns CDR1 SNHLY and CDR2 FYNNEI. Trimming removed 1 base from V and 0 bases from J, with 7 bases in between. CDR3 size: 15 residues. As DNA, the CDR3 is TGTGCCAGCAGTGAAGAGTACTACTCTGGAAACACCATATATTTT. Translated, it gives CASSEEYYSGNTIYF.

This chain connects TRBV6-5 to TRBJ2-1; D remains unclear. V dropped 8 bases and J dropped 0 bases, with 11 bases sitting between them. In germline, CDR1 is MNHEY, CDR2 SVGAGI. This CDR3 has 14 residues. CDR3 in DNA: TGTGCCAGCGGATTAGCAACCTCCTACAATGAGCAGTTCTTC. It is translated as CASGLATSYNEQFF.

The rearrangement joins TRBV5-8 to TRBJ1-5; the match to TRBD1 covers 9 bases. This CDR3 is 14 amino acids long. J lost 4 bases, V lost 4 bases, and 3 bases had no gene match. Germline loops: CDR1 SGHTS, CDR2 YDEGEE. The CDR3 nucleotides are TGTGCCAGCAGCAAAGGACAGGGGAATCAGCCCCAGCATTTT. It translates to CASSKGQGNQPQHF.

The chain is built from TRBV5-1 and TRBJ2-7, with 9 bases fitting TRBD1. The CDR3 is 14 amino acids. Germline CDR1 reads SGHRS; CDR2 reads YFSETQ. Germline trimming cut 4 bases from V and 6 bases from J; bases unmatched to any gene: 8. CDR3 sequence (DNA): TGCGCCAGCAGCATTGGTGGACAGGGGCGCGAGCAGTACTTC. This gives the protein CASSIGGQGREQYF.

The genes are TRBV15 and TRBJ1-1, with TRBD1 as a possible D gene (6 bases). The CDR3 runs to 14 residues. From germline, CDR1 is LNHNV and CDR2 YYDKDF (reference sequence). V was pared by 5 bases and J by 1 base, with 11 bases between. The CDR3 DNA follows: TGTGCCACCAGCGGTCCCAGGGGGAACACTGAAGCTTTCTTT. The encoded protein is CATSGPRGNTEAFF.

The CDR3 here is CASSPGTGHGYTF. The DNA of the CDR3 is TGTGCCAGCAGCCCCGGGACAGGTCATGGCTACACCTTC. The chain carries TRBV6-5 and TRBJ1-2; 8 positions agree with TRBD1. Trimming cost V 6 bases and J 6 bases; bases outside gene matches: 6. The V gene's germline CDR1 is MNHEY and CDR2 SVGAGI. This CDR3 has 13 amino acids.

The CDR3 region has the DNA TGTGCCAGCAGCAACGGAAGGACCGGGGACTCCTACGAGCAGTACGTC. This encodes CASSNGRTGDSYEQYV. The chain recombines TRBV7-9 with TRBJ2-7, with D perhaps matching TRBD2 (5 bases). This CDR3 spans 16 amino acids. V dropped 5 bases and J dropped 0 bases, with 17 bases sitting between them. CDR1 and CDR2 from the germline V gene are SEHNR and FQNEAQ (reference sequence).

The chain joins TRBV28 to TRBJ1-2, with D perhaps TRBD1 (6 bases). Germline CDR1 MDHEN, CDR2 SYDVKM. V was pared by 1 base and J by 0 bases, with 15 bases between. The CDR3 is 17 amino acids. CDR3 protein: CASSLFSLGQANYGYTF. The DNA of the CDR3 is TGTGCCAGCAGTTTATTCAGTTTGGGACAAGCTAACTATGGCTACACCTTC.

The chain uses TRBV5-1 and TRBJ2-2; 7 bases agree with TRBD2. CDR3 size: 14 residues. V was clipped by 7 bases and J by 6 bases; unmatched bases: 9. Germline CDR1 SGHRS, CDR2 YFSETQ. CDR3 sequence reads: CASLQGGFAGELFF. CDR3 bases: TGCGCCAGCCTTCAGGGAGGGTTCGCCGGGGAGCTGTTTTTT.

V and J are TRBV29-1 and TRBJ2-3, with a tentative D call TRBD2 (8 bases). With 6 bases removed from V and 8 bases from J, the gap between germline ends came to 36 bases. CDR3 length: 19 amino acids. Germline-derived CDR1 and CDR2 are SQVTM and ANQGSEA. As DNA, the CDR3 is TGCAGCGTCCTCTCGGGACAGAAAAGCGGGAGTAGGGGGCGGGTTACGCAGTATTTT. This sequence encodes CSVLSGQKSGSRGRVTQYF.

In DNA, the CDR3 is TGTGCCAGCAGCTTAGACAGGAGGCGGAACACTGAAGCTTTCTTT. It is translated as CASSLDRRRNTEAFF. This chain connects TRBV11-2 to TRBJ1-1; D unclear. In germline, CDR1 is SGHAT, CDR2 FQNNGV. CDR3 size: 15 residues. The germline V and J ends were trimmed by 0 bases and 1 base, with 9 bases remaining between them.

This clone was seen just once. V usage is TRBV5-4 and J usage is TRBJ2-1; TRBD2 matches at 9 bases. Germline CDR1 and CDR2: SGHNT and YYREEE (reference sequence). Unmatched junction bases numbered 12, after V lost 3 bases and J lost 8 bases. The CDR3 is made up of 16 amino acids. The CDR3, as DNA: TGTGCCAGCAGCTCGGGGGGTCTAGCGGGATATGATGAGCAGTTCTTC. It encodes CASSSGGLAGYDEQFF.

The J gene is TRBJ2-3, the V gene TRBV9; D is perhaps TRBD2 (6 bases). The CDR3 spans 16 residues. The germline V and J ends were trimmed by 3 bases and 4 bases, with 18 bases remaining between them. The germline gives CDR1 SGDLS, CDR2 YYNGEE. Here the CDR3 DNA reads TGTGCCAGCAGCGCGGGGAGTGGGGAGGCCTCAGATACGCAGTATTTT. It is translated as CASSAGSGEASDTQYF.

This rearrangement joins TRBV2 to TRBJ1-4, with 12 bases aligning to TRBD1. This CDR3 has 16 residues. Germline values: CDR1 SNHLY, CDR2 FYNNEI. V dropped 6 bases and J dropped 8; count of bases not matched to a gene: 10. CDR3: CASSIGTGGAGEKLFF. The CDR3 nucleotides read TGTGCCAGCAGCATCGGGACAGGGGGCGCTGGGGAAAAACTGTTTTTT.

V usage is TRBV5-1 and J usage is TRBJ2-2; maybe TRBD1 (6 bases). The V gene's germline CDR1 is SGHRS and CDR2 YFSETQ. The CDR3 has 15 residues. V was clipped by 4 bases and J by 4 bases, with 14 bases between them. The CDR3 is CASSELDRSTGELFF. The CDR3 nucleotides are TGCGCCAGCAGCGAACTCGACAGGTCCACCGGGGAGCTGTTTTTT.

The genes are TRBV2 and TRBJ1-2; 9 bases align to TRBD1. Germline loops: CDR1 SNHLY, CDR2 FYNNEI. CDR3 length: 13 amino acids. J lost 6 bases, V lost 6 bases, and 5 bases had no gene match. The CDR3 sequence is CASRQGAQNGYTF. CDR3 sequence (DNA): TGTGCCAGCAGACAGGGGGCCCAGAATGGCTACACCTTC.

This chain connects TRBV11-2 to TRBJ1-3, with 8 bases aligning to TRBD1. Losses at the gene ends were 5 bases for V and 3 bases for J; bases not matched to a gene: 6. Looked up from germline, CDR1 is SGHAT and CDR2 is FQNNGV. The CDR3 consists of 15 residues. CDR3 sequence reads: CASSPWTGLGNTIYF. CDR3 sequence (DNA): TGTGCCAGCAGCCCCTGGACAGGGCTTGGAAACACCATATATTTT.

J is TRBJ1-5 and V is TRBV2; 7 bases line up with TRBD1. V dropped 9 bases and J dropped 4; count of bases not matched to a gene: 9. The CDR3 is 14 amino acids. Germline V gives CDR1 SNHLY, CDR2 FYNNEI. The CDR3 here is CARGGTDMNQPQHF. DNA for the CDR3: TGTGCCAGGGGCGGGACAGACATGAATCAGCCCCAGCATTTT.

This rearrangement joins TRBV15 to TRBJ2-1, with 9 bases lining up with TRBD2. V trimming: 4 bases; J trimming: 6 bases; junction bases outside the gene matches: 10. The germline V gene encodes CDR1 LNHNV and CDR2 YYDKDF (reference sequence). This CDR3 has 16 amino acids. DNA for the CDR3: TGTGCCACCAGCACCTTAGCGGGAGTGTTTTCCAATGAGCAGTTCTTC. Residues: CATSTLAGVFSNEQFF.

V usage is TRBV23-1 and J usage is TRBJ2-7, with D perhaps TRBD2 (5 bases). TRBV23-1 is an ORF; its function is uncertain. The length of the CDR3 is 12 residues. The germline V and J ends were trimmed by 4 bases and 10 bases, with 14 bases remaining between them. In DNA form, the CDR3 reads TGCGCCAGCAGTCCCCCGGGGTTAGTTCAGTACTTC. Amino acids: CASSPPGLVQYF.

The chain links TRBV5-1 to TRBJ1-1; D remains ambiguous. The CDR3 covers 15 residues. Germline CDR1 SGHRS, CDR2 YFSETQ. V was shortened by 1 base and J by 1 base, with 11 bases between the two germline ends. The CDR3 sequence is CASSLKTRGNTEAFF. The CDR3 bases are TGCGCCAGCAGCTTGAAGACACGGGGGAACACTGAAGCTTTCTTT.

The rearrangement joins TRBV3-1 (or the pseudogene TRBV3-2) to TRBJ2-3, with 7 bases lining up with TRBD2. This CDR3 spans 14 amino acids. Germline V gene data show CDR1 as LGHDT and CDR2 as YNNKEL (reference sequence). Trimming took 7 bases from V and 0 from J; bases not matched to a gene: 4. In nucleotides, the CDR3 is TGTGCCAGCAAACCGCGGGGGAGCACAGATACGCAGTATTTT. As protein: CASKPRGSTDTQYF.

This clone was detected a few times. The genes are TRBV2 and TRBJ2-2; D remains unclear. V was trimmed by 5 bases and J by 7 bases, leaving 11 bases between them. CDR3 length: 13 residues. Germline V gene data show CDR1 as SNHLY and CDR2 as FYNNEI. CDR3: CASSFRPGGELFF. The CDR3 DNA is TGTGCCAGCAGTTTCCGGCCGGGCGGGGAGCTGTTTTTT.

The chain has TRBV19 and TRBJ2-4; the D gene is possibly TRBD1 (6 bases). The germline V and J ends were trimmed by 4 bases and 4 bases, with 14 bases remaining between them. Germline CDR1 LNHDA, CDR2 SQIVND (reference sequence). CDR3 length: 15 amino acids. DNA of the CDR3: TGTGCCAGTAGTACGGTGGGGCAGGGGAAAAACATTCAGTACTTC. It yields the protein CASSTVGQGKNIQYF.

CDR3 nucleotide sequence: TGTGCCAGCAGCCAACTAGCGGGAGGGCGTAGCACAGATACGCAGTATTTT. Protein sequence: CASSQLAGGRSTDTQYF. The chain couples TRBV4-2 to TRBJ2-3; 12 nucleotides agree with TRBD2. Unmatched junction bases numbered 3, after V lost 2 bases and J lost 0 bases. Germline V lookup: CDR1 LGHNA, CDR2 YNFKEQ. The CDR3 is made up of 17 amino acids.

The V gene is TRBV7-9, the J gene TRBJ1-4; TRBD1 is a possible D gene (6 bases). The CDR3 length is 13 residues. The V gene lost 3 bases and the J gene lost 7 bases, with 9 bases spanning the gap. Germline CDR1 reads SEHNR; CDR2 reads FQNEAQ (reference sequence). CDR3 loop: CASSLDSLEKLFF. CDR3 DNA sequence: TGTGCCAGCAGCTTGGACAGCCTTGAAAAACTGTTTTTT.

This clone has a single count. V and J are TRBV6-5 and TRBJ2-1, with TRBD2 as a possible D gene (6 bases). Per the germline V gene, CDR1 is MNHEY and CDR2 is SVGAGI. This CDR3 is 13 amino acids long. V shed 5 bases and J shed 15 bases, with 20 bases lying between them. The CDR3 region is CASSTPGGISPFF. The CDR3 bases are TGTGCCAGCAGTACACCAGGAGGGATATCCCCGTTCTTC.

This clone was seen once. The chain carries TRBV5-1 and TRBJ1-6, with TRBD1 matching over 7 bases. With 2 bases clipped from V and 7 bases from J, the junction kept 3 bases outside the gene matches. Germline V gene data show CDR1 as SGHRS and CDR2 as YFSETQ. The CDR3 is 14 residues long. CDR3 sequence (DNA): TGCGCCAGCAGCTTCGCAGGGGGGAATTCACCCCTCCACTTT. Protein: CASSFAGGNSPLHF.